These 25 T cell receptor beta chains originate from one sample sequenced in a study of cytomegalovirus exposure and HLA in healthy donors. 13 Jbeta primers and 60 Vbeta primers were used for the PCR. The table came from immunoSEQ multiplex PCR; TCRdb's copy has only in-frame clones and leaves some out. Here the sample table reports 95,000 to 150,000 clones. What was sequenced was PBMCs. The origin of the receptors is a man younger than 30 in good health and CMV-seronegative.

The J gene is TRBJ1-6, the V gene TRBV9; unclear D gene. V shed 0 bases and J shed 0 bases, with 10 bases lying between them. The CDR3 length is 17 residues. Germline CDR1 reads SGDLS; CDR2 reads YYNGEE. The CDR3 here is CASSVATGSSYNSPLHF. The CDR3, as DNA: TGTGCCAGCAGCGTAGCTACGGGAAGCTCCTATAATTCACCCCTCCACTTT. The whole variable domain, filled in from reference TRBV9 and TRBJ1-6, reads DSGVTQTPKHLITATGQRVTLRCSPRSGDLSVYWYQQSLDQGLQFLIQYYNGEERAKGNILERFSAQQFPDLHSELNLSSLELGDSALYFCASSVATGSSYNSPLHFGNGTRLTVT.

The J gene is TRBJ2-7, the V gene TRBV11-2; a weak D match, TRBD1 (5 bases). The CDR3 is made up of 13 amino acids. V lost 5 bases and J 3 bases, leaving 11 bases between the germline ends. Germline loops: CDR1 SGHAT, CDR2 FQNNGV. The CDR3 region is CASSHQTVYEQYF. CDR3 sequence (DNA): TGTGCCAGCAGCCATCAGACAGTCTACGAGCAGTACTTC.

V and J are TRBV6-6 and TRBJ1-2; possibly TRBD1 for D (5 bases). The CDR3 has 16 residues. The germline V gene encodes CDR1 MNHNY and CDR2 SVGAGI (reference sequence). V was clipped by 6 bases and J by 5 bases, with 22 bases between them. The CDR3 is CASRSAGVGFLYGYTF. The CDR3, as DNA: TGTGCCAGCAGATCCGCGGGGGTGGGGTTCCTATATGGCTACACCTTC.

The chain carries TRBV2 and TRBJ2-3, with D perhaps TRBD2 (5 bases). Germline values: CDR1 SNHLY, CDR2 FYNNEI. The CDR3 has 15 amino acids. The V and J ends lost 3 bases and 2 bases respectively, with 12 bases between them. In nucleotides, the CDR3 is TGTGCCAGCAGTGAGAACCTAGCCCCCACAGATACGCAGTATTTT. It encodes CASSENLAPTDTQYF.

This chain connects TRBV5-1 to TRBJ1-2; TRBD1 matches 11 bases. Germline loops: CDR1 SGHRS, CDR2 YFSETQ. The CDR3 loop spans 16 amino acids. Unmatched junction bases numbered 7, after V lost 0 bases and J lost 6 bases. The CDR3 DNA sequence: TGCGCCAGCAGCTTGGTCGGGAGGACAGGGGGCGATGGCTACACCTTC. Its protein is CASSLVGRTGGDGYTF.

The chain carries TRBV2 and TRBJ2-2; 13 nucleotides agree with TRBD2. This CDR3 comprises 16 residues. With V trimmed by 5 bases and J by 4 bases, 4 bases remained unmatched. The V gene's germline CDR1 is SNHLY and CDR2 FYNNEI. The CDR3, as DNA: TGTGCCAGCAGTCCCCGGACTAGCGGGAGCACCGGGGAGCTGTTTTTT. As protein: CASSPRTSGSTGELFF.

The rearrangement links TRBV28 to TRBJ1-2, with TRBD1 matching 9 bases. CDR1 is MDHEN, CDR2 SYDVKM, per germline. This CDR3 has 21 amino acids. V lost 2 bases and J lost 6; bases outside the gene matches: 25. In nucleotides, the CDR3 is TGTGCCAGCAGTTTAATGCTCGGGGGTGAGATAGGACAGGGGCAAGGACATGGCTACACCTTC. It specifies CASSLMLGGEIGQGQGHGYTF.

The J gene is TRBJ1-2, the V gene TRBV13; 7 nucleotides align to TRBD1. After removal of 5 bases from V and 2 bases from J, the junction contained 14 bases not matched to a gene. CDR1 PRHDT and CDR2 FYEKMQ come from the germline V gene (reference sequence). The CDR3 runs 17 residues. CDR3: CASSPTTLGQPNYGYTF. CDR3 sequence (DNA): TGTGCCAGCAGCCCTACCACCCTGGGACAGCCGAACTATGGCTACACCTTC. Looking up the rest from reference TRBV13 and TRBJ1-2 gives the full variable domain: AAGVIQSPRHLIKEKRETATLKCYPIPRHDTVYWYQQGPGQDPQFLISFYEKMQSDKGSIPDRFSAQQFSDYHSELNMSSLELGDSALYFCASSPTTLGQPNYGYTFGSGTRLTVV.

The DNA of the CDR3 is TGTGCCAGCAGTATCGTCGGACAGGGACTATATAGCAATCAGCCCCAGCATTTT. Residues: CASSIVGQGLYSNQPQHF. This chain uses TRBV28 with TRBJ1-5; 8 bases align to TRBD1. Germline V gene lookup returns CDR1 MDHEN and CDR2 SYDVKM. The junction had 12 bases not matched to a gene; V was cut back by 5 bases and J by 0 bases. This CDR3 has 18 residues.

Here the CDR3 DNA reads TGTGCCAGCAGCGTCAGGAGGAACTCTGGAAACACCATATATTTT. The encoded protein is CASSVRRNSGNTIYF. V gene TRBV13 combines with J gene TRBJ1-3; D not certain. CDR1 PRHDT and CDR2 FYEKMQ come from the germline V gene (reference sequence). CDR3 length equals 15 residues. V was clipped by 5 bases and J by 0 bases, with 11 bases between them. The whole variable domain, filled in from reference TRBV13 and TRBJ1-3, reads AAGVIQSPRHLIKEKRETATLKCYPIPRHDTVYWYQQGPGQDPQFLISFYEKMQSDKGSIPDRFSAQQFSDYHSELNMSSLELGDSALYFCASSVRRNSGNTIYFGEGSWLTVV.

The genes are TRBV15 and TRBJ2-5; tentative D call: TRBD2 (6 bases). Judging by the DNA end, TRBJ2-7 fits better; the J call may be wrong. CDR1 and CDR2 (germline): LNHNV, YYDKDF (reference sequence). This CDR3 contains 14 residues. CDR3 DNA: TGTGCCACCAGCAGAGTCGGGAGCCCCTACGAGCAGTACTTC. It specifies CATSRVGSPYEQYF.

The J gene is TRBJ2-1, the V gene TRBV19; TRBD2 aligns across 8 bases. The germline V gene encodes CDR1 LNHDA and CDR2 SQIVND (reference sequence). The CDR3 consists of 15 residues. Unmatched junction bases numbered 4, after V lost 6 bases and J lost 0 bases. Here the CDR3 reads CASSPLAGSYNEQFF. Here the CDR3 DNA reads TGTGCCAGTAGCCCGCTAGCGGGCTCCTACAATGAGCAGTTCTTC.

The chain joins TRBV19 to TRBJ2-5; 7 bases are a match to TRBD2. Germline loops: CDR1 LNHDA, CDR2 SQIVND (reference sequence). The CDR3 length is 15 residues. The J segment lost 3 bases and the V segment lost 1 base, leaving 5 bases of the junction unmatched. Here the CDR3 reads CASSIVGGSEETQYF. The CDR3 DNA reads TGTGCCAGTAGTATAGTTGGCGGGAGCGAAGAGACCCAGTACTTC.

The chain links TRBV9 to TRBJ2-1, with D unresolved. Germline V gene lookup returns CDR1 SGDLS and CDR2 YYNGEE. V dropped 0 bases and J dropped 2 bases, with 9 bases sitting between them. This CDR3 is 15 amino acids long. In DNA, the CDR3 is TGTGCCAGCAGCGTAGCGCACGGAGCCTACAATGAGCAGTTCTTC. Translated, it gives CASSVAHGAYNEQFF.

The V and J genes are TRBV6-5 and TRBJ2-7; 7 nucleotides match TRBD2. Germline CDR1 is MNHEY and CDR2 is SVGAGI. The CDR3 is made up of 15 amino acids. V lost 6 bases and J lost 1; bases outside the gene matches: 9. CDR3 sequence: CASSYGGRGSYEQYF. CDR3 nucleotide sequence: TGTGCCAGCAGCTACGGGGGGAGAGGGTCCTACGAGCAGTACTTC.

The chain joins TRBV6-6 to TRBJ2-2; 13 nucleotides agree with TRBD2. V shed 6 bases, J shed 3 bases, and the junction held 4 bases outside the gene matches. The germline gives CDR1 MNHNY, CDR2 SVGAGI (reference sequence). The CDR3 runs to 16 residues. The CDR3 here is CASSPGTSGDTGELFF. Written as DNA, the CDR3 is TGTGCCAGCAGCCCCGGGACTAGCGGGGACACCGGGGAGCTGTTTTTT.

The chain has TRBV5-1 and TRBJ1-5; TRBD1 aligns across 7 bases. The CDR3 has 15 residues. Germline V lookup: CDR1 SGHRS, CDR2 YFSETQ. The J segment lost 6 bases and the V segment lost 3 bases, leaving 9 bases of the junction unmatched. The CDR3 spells CASSSGGGPGQPQHF. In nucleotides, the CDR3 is TGCGCCAGCAGCTCCGGAGGGGGCCCTGGTCAGCCCCAGCATTTT.

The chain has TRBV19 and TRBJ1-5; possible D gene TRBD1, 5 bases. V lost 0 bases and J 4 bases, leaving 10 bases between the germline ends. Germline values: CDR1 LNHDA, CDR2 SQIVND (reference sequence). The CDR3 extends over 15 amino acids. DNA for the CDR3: TGTGCCAGTAGTATAGAAATGACAGTTAATCAGCCCCAGCATTTT. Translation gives CASSIEMTVNQPQHF.

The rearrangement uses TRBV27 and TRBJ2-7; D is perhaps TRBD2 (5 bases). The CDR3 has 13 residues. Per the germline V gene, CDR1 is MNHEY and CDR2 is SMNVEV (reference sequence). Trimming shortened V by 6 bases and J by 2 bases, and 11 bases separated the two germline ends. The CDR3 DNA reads TGTGCCAGCAGGCGAGCGGAAGCCTACGAGCAGTACTTC. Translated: CASRRAEAYEQYF.

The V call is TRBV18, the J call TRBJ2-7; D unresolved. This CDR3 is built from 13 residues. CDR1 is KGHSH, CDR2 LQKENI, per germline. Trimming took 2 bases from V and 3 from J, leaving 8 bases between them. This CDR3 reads CASSPTLLYEQYF. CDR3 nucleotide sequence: TGTGCCAGCTCACCAACCTTACTCTACGAGCAGTACTTC.

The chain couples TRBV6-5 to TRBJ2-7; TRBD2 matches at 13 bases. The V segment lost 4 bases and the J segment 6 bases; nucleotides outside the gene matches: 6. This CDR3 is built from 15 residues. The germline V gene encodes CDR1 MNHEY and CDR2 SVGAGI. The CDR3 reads CASSSGLAGVGEQYF. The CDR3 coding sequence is TGTGCCAGCAGTTCCGGACTAGCGGGAGTTGGCGAGCAGTACTTC.

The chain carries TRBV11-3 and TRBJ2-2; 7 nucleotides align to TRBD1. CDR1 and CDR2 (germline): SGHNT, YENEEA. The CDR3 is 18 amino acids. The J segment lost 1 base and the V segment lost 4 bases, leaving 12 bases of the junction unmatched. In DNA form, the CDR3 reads TGTGCCAGCAGCTCTACTTTTCCGGGACAGAAGAACACCGGGGAGCTGTTTTTT. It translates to CASSSTFPGQKNTGELFF.

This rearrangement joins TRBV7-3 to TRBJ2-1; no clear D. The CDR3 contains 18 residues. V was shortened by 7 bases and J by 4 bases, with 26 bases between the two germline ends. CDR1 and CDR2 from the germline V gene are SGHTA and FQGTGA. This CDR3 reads CASTKAPTAHEAYNEQFF. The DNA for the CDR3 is TGTGCCAGCACCAAAGCACCGACTGCCCACGAGGCATACAATGAGCAGTTCTTC.

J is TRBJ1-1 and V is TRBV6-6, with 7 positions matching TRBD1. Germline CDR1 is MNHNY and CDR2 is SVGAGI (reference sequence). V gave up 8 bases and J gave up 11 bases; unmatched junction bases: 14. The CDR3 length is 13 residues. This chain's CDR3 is CASESKGQGEAFF. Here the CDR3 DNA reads TGTGCCAGCGAATCAAAGGGGCAGGGGGAGGCTTTCTTT.

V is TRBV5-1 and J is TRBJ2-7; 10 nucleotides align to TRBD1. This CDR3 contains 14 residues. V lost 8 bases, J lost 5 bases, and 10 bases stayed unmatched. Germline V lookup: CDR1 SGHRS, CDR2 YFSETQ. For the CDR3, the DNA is TGCGCCAGTTCTCGGGGACAGGGGAGACACGAGCAGTACTTC. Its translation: CASSRGQGRHEQYF.